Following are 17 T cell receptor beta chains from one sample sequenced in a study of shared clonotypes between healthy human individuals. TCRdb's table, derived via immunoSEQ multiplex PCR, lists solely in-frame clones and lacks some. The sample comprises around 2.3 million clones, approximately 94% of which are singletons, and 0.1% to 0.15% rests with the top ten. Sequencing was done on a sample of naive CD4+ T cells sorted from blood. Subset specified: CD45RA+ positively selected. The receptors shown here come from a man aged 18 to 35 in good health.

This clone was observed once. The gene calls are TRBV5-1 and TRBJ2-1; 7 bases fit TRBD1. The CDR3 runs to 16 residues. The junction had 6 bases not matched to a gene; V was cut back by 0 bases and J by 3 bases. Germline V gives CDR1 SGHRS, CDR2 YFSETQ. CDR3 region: CASSLEPGGYYNEQFF. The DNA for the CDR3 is TGCGCCAGCAGCTTGGAGCCAGGGGGTTACTACAATGAGCAGTTCTTC. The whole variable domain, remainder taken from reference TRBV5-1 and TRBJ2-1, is KAGVTQTPRYLIKTRGQQVTLSCSPISGHRSVSWYQQTPGQGLQFLFEYFSETQRNKGNFPGRFSGRQFSNSRSEMNVSTLELGDSALYLCASSLEPGGYYNEQFFGPGTRLTVL.

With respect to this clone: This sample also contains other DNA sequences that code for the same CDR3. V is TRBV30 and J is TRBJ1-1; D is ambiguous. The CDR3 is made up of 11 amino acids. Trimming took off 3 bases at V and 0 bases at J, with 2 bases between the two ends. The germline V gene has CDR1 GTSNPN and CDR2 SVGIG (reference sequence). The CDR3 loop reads CAWRMNTEAFF. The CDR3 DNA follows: TGTGCCTGGAGAATGAACACTGAAGCTTTCTTT.

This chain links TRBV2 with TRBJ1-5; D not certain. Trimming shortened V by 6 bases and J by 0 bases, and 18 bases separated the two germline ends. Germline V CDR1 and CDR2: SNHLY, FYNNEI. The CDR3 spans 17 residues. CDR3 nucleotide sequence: TGTGCCAGCAGGGAGGGTACTTACTCCTATAGCAATCAGCCCCAGCATTTT. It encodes CASREGTYSYSNQPQHF.

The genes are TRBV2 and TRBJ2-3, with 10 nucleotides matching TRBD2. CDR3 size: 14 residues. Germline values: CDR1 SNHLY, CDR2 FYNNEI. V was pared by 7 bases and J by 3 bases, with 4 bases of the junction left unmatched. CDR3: CASTWGLATDTQYF. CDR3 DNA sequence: TGTGCCAGCACTTGGGGACTAGCGACAGATACGCAGTATTTT.

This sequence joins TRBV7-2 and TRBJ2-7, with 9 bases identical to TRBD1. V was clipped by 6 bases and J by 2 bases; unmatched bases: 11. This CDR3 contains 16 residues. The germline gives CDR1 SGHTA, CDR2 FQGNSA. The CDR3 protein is CASSRRSGQGTYEQYF. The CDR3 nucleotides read TGTGCCAGCAGTCGCCGCTCGGGACAGGGAACCTACGAGCAGTACTTC. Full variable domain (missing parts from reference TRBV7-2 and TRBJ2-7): GAGVSQSPSNKVTEKGKDVELRCDPISGHTALYWYRQSLGQGLEFLIYFQGNSAPDKSGLPSDRFSAERTGGSVSTLTIQRTQQEDSAVYLCASSRRSGQGTYEQYFGPGTRLTVT.

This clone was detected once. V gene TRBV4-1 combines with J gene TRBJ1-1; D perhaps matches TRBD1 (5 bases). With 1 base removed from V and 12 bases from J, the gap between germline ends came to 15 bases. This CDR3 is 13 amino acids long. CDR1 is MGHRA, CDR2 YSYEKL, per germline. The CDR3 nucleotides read TGCGCCAGCAGCCAAGGCCGGGGGGGGATTCCTTTCTTT. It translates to CASSQGRGGIPFF.

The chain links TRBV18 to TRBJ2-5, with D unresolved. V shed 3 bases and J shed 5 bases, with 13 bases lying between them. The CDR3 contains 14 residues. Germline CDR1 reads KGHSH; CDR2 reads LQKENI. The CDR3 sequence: CASSPRPRGETQYF. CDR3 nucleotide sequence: TGTGCCAGCTCACCGCGCCCGAGAGGTGAGACCCAGTACTTC. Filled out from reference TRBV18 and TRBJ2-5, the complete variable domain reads NAGVMQNPRHLVRRRGQEARLRCSPMKGHSHVYWYRQLPEEGLKFMVYLQKENIIDESGMPKERFSAEFPKEGPSILRIQQVVRGDSAAYFCASSPRPRGETQYFGPGTRLLVL.

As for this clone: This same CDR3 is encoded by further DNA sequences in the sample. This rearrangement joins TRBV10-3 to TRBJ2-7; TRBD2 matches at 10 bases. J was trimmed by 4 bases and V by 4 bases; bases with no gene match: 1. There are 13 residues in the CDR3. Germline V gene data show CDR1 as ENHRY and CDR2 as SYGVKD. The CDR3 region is CAISGLAGYEQYF. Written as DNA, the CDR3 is TGTGCCATCAGTGGACTAGCGGGTTACGAGCAGTACTTC.

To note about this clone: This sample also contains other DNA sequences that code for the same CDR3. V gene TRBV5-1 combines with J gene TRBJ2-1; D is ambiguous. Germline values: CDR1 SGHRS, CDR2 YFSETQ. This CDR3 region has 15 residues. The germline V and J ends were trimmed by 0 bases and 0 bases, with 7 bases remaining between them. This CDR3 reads CASSLVGLSYNEQFF. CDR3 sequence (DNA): TGCGCCAGCAGCTTGGTAGGTCTCTCCTACAATGAGCAGTTCTTC.

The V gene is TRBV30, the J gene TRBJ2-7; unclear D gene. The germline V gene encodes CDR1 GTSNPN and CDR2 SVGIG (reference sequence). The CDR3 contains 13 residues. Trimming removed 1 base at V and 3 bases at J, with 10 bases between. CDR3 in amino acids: CAWSGVPRYEQYF. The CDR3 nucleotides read TGTGCCTGGAGTGGAGTCCCCCGCTACGAGCAGTACTTC. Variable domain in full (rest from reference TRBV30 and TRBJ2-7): SQTIHQWPATLVQPVGSPLSLECTVEGTSNPNLYWYRQAAGRGLQLLFYSVGIGQISSEVPQNLSASRPQDRQFILSSKKLLLSDSGFYLCAWSGVPRYEQYFGPGTRLTVT.

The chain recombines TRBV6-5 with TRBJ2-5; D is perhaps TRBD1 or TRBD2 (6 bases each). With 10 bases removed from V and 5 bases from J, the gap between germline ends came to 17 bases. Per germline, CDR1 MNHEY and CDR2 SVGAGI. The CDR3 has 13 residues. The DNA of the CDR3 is TGTGCCACCCTGGAGGGGGTCGGGGAGACCCAGTACTTC. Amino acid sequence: CATLEGVGETQYF.

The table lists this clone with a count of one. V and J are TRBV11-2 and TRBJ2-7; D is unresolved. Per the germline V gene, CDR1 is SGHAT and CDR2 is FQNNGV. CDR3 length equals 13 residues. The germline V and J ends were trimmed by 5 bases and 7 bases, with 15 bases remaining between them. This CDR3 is CASSRISNKEQYF. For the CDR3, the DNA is TGTGCCAGCAGCCGAATTTCTAACAAGGAGCAGTACTTC.

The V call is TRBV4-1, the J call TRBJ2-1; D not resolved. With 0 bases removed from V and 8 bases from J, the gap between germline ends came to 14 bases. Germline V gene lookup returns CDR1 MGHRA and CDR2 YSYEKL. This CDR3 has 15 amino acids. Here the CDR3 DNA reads TGCGCCAGCAGCCAAGATAAGATGGATGGCGATGAGCAGTTCTTC. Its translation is CASSQDKMDGDEQFF.

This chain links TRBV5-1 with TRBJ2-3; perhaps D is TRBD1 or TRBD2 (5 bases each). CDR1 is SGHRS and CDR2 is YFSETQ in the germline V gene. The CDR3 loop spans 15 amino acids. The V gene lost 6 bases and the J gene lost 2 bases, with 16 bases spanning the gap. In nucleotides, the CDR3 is TGCGCCAGCAAGATTGGCAGGGACCTCACAGATACGCAGTATTTT. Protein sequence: CASKIGRDLTDTQYF.

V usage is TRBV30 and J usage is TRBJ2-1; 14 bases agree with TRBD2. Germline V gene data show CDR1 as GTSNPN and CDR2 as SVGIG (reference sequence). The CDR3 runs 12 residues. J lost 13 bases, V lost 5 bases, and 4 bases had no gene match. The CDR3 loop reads CAWGTSGSLQFF. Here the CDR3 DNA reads TGTGCCTGGGGGACTAGCGGGAGTCTACAGTTCTTC. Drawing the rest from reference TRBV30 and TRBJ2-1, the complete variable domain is SQTIHQWPATLVQPVGSPLSLECTVEGTSNPNLYWYRQAAGRGLQLLFYSVGIGQISSEVPQNLSASRPQDRQFILSSKKLLLSDSGFYLCAWGTSGSLQFFGPGTRLTVL.

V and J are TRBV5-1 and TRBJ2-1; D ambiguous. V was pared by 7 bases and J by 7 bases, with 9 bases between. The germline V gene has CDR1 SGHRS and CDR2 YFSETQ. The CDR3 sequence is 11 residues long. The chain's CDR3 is CASARPNEQFF. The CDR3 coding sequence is TGCGCCAGCGCCCGACCTAATGAGCAGTTCTTC.

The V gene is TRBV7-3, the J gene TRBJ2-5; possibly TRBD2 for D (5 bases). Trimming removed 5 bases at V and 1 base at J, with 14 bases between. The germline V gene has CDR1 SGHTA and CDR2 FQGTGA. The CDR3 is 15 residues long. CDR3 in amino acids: CASSPTGLFQETQYF. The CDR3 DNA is TGTGCCAGCAGCCCTACTGGACTGTTCCAAGAGACCCAGTACTTC.